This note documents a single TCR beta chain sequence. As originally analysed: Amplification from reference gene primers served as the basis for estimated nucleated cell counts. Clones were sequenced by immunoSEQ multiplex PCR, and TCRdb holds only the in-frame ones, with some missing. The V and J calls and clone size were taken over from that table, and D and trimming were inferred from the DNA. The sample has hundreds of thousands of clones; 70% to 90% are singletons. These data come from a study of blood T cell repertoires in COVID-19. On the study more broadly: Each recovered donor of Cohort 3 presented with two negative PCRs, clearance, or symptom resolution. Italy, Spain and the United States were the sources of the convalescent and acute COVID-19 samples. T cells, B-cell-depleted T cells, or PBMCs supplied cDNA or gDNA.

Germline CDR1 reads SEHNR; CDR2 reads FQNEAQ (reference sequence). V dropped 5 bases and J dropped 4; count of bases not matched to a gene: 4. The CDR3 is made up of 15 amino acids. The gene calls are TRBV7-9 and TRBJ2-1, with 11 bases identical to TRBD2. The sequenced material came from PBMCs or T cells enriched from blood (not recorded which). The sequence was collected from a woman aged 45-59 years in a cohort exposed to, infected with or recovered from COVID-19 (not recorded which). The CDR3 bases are TGTGCCAGCAGCGAGACTAGCGGGAATTACAATGAGCAGTTCTTC. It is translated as CASSETSGNYNEQFF.